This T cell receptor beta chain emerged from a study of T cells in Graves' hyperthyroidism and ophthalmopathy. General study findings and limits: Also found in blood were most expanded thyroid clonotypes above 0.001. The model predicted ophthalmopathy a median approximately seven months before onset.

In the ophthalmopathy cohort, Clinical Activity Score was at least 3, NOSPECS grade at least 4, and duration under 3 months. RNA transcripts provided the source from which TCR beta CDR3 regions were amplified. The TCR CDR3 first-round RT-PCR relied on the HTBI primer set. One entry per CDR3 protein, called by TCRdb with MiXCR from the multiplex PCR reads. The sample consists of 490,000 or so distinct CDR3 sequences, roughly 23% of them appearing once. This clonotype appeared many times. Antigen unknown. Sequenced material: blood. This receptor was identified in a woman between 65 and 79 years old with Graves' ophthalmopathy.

The CDR3 nucleotides read TGTGCCAGCAGCAGTCTAGCGCCCACCGGGGAGCTGTTTTTT. Protein: CASSSLAPTGELFF. The V and J genes are TRBV12-3 or TRBV12-4 and TRBJ2-2; D might be TRBD2 (6 bases). Trimming shortened V by 6 bases and J by 4 bases, and 12 bases separated the two germline ends. This CDR3 is 14 amino acids long.